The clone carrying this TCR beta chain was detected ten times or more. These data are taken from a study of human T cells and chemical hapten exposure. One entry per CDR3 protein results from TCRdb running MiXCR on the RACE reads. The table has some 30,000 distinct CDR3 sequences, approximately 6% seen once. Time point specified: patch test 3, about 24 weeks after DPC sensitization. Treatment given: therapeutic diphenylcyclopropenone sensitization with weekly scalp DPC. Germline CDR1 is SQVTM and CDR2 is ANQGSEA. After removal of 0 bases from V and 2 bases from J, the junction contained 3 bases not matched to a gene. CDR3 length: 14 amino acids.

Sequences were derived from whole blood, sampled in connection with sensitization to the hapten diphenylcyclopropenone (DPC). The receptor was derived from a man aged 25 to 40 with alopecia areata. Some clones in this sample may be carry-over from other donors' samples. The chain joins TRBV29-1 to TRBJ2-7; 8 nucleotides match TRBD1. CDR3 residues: CSVEEGDRPYEQYF. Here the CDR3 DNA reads TGCAGCGTTGAAGAGGGGGACAGGCCCTACGAGCAGTACTTC.